These T cell receptor beta chains were read from a single sample in a study of CD8+CD57+ T cells in acquired aplastic anemia. TCRdb re-derived calls from the reads in MiXCR, one entry per CDR3 protein. The sample includes about 270,000 distinct CDR3 sequences, approximately 56% of them seen just once. Sequenced input: sorted CD4+, CD8+, or CD8+CD57+ T cells (not recorded which) from PBMCs. The receptors were gathered from a human donor with severe aplastic anemia or a healthy control (not recorded which). Both conserved end residues are part of each CDR3. A D gene is named only where the DNA matches it firmly. Part of the rows lack a size; the others show once, few, many or a class for expanded clones.

j_call d_call clone_size v_call cdr3_aa cdr3_nt
TRBJ2-1 . many TRBV30 CAWSVQGGRQFF TGTGCCTGGAGTGTCCAGGGGGGTAGGCAGTTCTTC
TRBJ1-3 TRBD1 . TRBV5-1 CASSPRTGTGNTIYF TGCGCCAGCAGCCCAAGGACAGGGACTGGAAACACCATATATTTT
TRBJ1-2 TRBD1 few TRBV20-1 CSAGGQGNYGYTF TGCAGTGCTGGGGGACAGGGTAACTATGGCTACACCTTC
TRBJ2-7 . . TRBV20-1 CSASPSNYEQYF TGCAGTGCTAGCCCCAGTAACTACGAGCAGTACTTC
TRBJ1-2 . many TRBV3-1 CASSQVAGAKANYGYTF TGTGCCAGCAGCCAAGTGGCGGGGGCGAAAGCTAACTATGGCTACACCTTC
TRBJ2-7 . . TRBV29-1 CSVEWVGAYEQYF TGCAGCGTTGAATGGGTGGGGGCCTACGAGCAGTACTTC
TRBJ1-2 . . TRBV4-1 CASSQDQGGRGYTF TGCGCCAGCAGCCAAGATCAAGGGGGACGTGGCTACACCTTC
TRBJ2-3 TRBD2 . TRBV6-1 CASKGLAGRDTQYF TGTGCCAGCAAGGGACTAGCGGGCAGGGATACGCAGTATTTT
TRBJ2-2 . . TRBV7-2 CASTQMGNTGELFF TGTGCCAGCACCCAAATGGGGAACACCGGGGAGCTGTTTTTT
TRBJ2-1 . many TRBV30 CAWSREAGPWVF TGTGCCTGGAGTCGAGAAGCAGGCCCGTGGGTCTTC
TRBJ1-6 . few TRBV20-1 CSASSPRNYNSPLHF TGCAGTGCTAGCAGTCCGAGAAACTATAATTCACCCCTCCACTTT
TRBJ2-3 . . TRBV7-9 CASSLPSAGGDTQYF TGTGCCAGCAGCCTACCGTCAGCGGGCGGGGATACGCAGTATTTT
TRBJ2-7 . many TRBV20-1 CSARTRYEQYF TGCAGTGCTAGGACCAGGTACGAGCAGTACTTC
TRBJ2-6 . many TRBV24-1 CATHRDSTISGANVLTF TGTGCCACGCACCGGGACTCCACTATCTCTGGGGCCAACGTCCTGACTTTC
TRBJ2-7 . . TRBV12-3/TRBV12-4 CASRSSTGHYEQYF TGTGCCAGCAGGTCATCCACAGGGCACTACGAGCAGTACTTC
TRBJ1-2 TRBD1 . TRBV29-1 CSVSPDRGRGGYTF TGCAGCGTCTCTCCAGACAGGGGGCGAGGAGGCTACACCTTC
TRBJ2-3 . . TRBV24-1 CATSAADTQYF TGTGCCACCAGTGCCGCAGATACGCAGTATTTT
TRBJ2-3 TRBD2 once TRBV5-4 CASSLVRGTSYNEQYF TGTGCCAGCAGCTTAGTGCGGGGGACCTCCTACAATGAGCAGTATTTT
TRBJ1-6 . many TRBV7-8 CASSSSLYNSPLHF TGTGCCAGCAGCTCATCCCTGTATAATTCACCCCTCCACTTT
TRBJ1-1 TRBD1 . TRBV20-1 CSAKGQNEAFF TGCAGTGCTAAGGGACAGAATGAAGCTTTCTTT
TRBJ1-6 . many TRBV7-2 CASSLRDTNSPLHF TGTGCCAGCAGCTTAAGGGACACCAATTCACCCCTCCACTTT
TRBJ2-1 . . TRBV6-5 CASSYSGRVGVYEQFF TGTGCCAGCAGTTACTCAGGGCGAGTTGGGGTGTATGAGCAGTTCTTC
TRBJ2-7 . . TRBV10-3 CAIRDDRSGRYEQYF TGTGCCATCAGAGACGACAGGTCGGGTCGCTACGAGCAGTACTTC
TRBJ2-3 . . TRBV20-1 CSAGGSPTDTQYF TGCAGTGCTGGGGGTTCCCCCACAGATACGCAGTATTTT
TRBJ2-7 . . TRBV10-3 CASSEAQPSLYEQYF TGTGCCAGCAGTGAAGCTCAGCCTAGTCTCTACGAGCAGTACTTC
TRBJ2-5 . few TRBV7-7 CASSFSQRETQYF TGTGCTAGCAGCTTTAGTCAGCGAGAGACCCAGTACTTC
TRBJ2-7 . few TRBV20-1 CSARDGARSYEQYF TGCAGTGCTAGGGACGGGGCGAGATCCTACGAGCAGTACTTC
TRBJ2-7 . few TRBV24-1 CATSGHPSYEQYF TGTGCCACCAGTGGTCACCCGTCCTACGAGCAGTACTTC
TRBJ2-3 TRBD1 once TRBV19 CASLGQPRTDTQYF TGTGCCAGCTTGGGACAGCCAAGAACAGATACGCAGTATTTT
TRBJ2-1 TRBD2 . TRBV4-2 CASSQEASGSGDEQFF TGTGCCAGCAGCCAAGAGGCTAGCGGGTCAGGGGATGAGCAGTTCTTC
TRBJ1-1 TRBD1 . TRBV19 CASLRGRMNTEAFF TGTGCCAGTCTCAGGGGGCGCATGAACACTGAAGCTTTCTTT
TRBJ1-5 TRBD1 . TRBV15 CATSTDRGTNQPQHF TGTGCCACCAGCACGGACAGGGGGACGAATCAGCCCCAGCATTTT
TRBJ2-5 . . TRBV5-4 CASSSAGLRQGKETQYF TGTGCCAGCAGCTCGGCGGGGCTTAGACAGGGAAAAGAGACCCAGTACTTC
TRBJ1-1 . . TRBV7-6 CASSLSRGAFGSYTEAFF TGTGCCAGCAGCTTAAGTCGAGGGGCTTTTGGGTCTTACACTGAAGCTTTCTTT
TRBJ2-1 . . TRBV24-1 CATSDGSGPNEQFF TGTGCCACCAGTGATGGGTCGGGGCCCAATGAGCAGTTCTTC
TRBJ2-7 . . TRBV25-1 CASSELGDSSYEQYF TGTGCCAGCAGTGAATTGGGGGATAGCTCCTACGAGCAGTACTTC
TRBJ2-1 . . TRBV2 CASSESTTSNEQFF TGTGCCAGCAGCGAATCAACGACAAGCAATGAGCAGTTCTTC
TRBJ2-3 TRBD2 few TRBV7-2 CASTVPGLGTTDTQYF TGTGCCAGCACAGTTCCGGGACTAGGTACGACAGATACGCAGTATTTT
TRBJ1-2 TRBD1 many TRBV7-3 CASSFLPPPRDRAVDYGYTF TGTGCCAGCAGCTTCCTCCCCCCCCCGAGGGACAGGGCTGTTGACTATGGCTACACCTTC
TRBJ2-5 . . TRBV29-1 CSGRRQETQYF TGCAGCGGGCGTCGTCAAGAGACCCAGTACTTC
TRBJ2-3 . . TRBV24-1 CATSDGGVSPTDTQYF TGTGCCACCAGTGACGGGGGAGTATCCCCCACAGATACGCAGTATTTT